This T cell receptor (beta chain) was observed in a study of T cells in Graves' hyperthyroidism and ophthalmopathy. General study points: The blood repertoire included most of the expanded thyroid clonotypes above 0.001.

Worth noting for this clonotype: No antigen is known for it.

It was RNA transcripts that yielded the amplified TCR beta CDR3 regions. TCR CDR3 regions were first amplified by RT-PCR with HTBI primers. TCRdb re-called the multiplex PCR reads with MiXCR, one entry per CDR3 protein. The sample shows approximately 700,000 distinct CDR3 sequences, 16% of them seen only once. V gave up 5 bases and J gave up 3 bases, with 19 bases separating them. Per germline, CDR1 MGHRA and CDR2 YSYEKL. This CDR3 region has 17 residues. Uncontrolled infection, other autoimmune disease, pregnancy or lactation disqualified patients from enrolment. PBMCs came from more than 9 ml fresh peripheral blood.

The source material was blood. The source is a man between 18 and 35 years old with Graves' hyperthyroidism. V usage is TRBV4-1 and J usage is TRBJ2-2, with D tentatively TRBD2 (5 bases). In DNA form, the CDR3 reads TGCGCCAGCAGCTACCACAGTGGGAGAAAGGACACCGGGGAGCTGTTTTTT. It translates to CASSYHSGRKDTGELFF.